These T cell receptor beta chains were read from a single sample in a study of cytomegalovirus exposure and HLA in healthy donors. The table came from immunoSEQ multiplex PCR; TCRdb's copy has only in-frame clones and leaves some out. Here the sample spans roughly 140,000 clones, about four fifths being singletons. Material: PBMCs. These receptors originate from a woman in her thirties or forties in good health and CMV-seropositive. Each CDR3 is given with its conserved first and last residue. D genes are given only for firm matches. Not every row has a clone size; where given, it reads once, few, many or a size class.

clone_size | j_call | v_call | d_call | cdr3_aa | cdr3_nt
NA | TRBJ2-7 | TRBV27 | TRBD2 | CAVSPGGIPYEQYF | TGTGCCGTCAGTCCGGGGGGTATCCCCTACGAGCAGTACTTC
NA | TRBJ2-5 | TRBV2 | NA | CASSEMGLETQYF | TGTGCCAGCAGTGAAATGGGACTAGAGACCCAGTACTTC
NA | TRBJ2-7 | TRBV19 | NA | CATKDPGRRGEQYF | TGTGCCACCAAAGATCCTGGCAGACGGGGAGAGCAGTACTTC
NA | TRBJ2-7 | TRBV6-1 | TRBD1 | CASWGRDSYEQYF | TGTGCCAGTTGGGGAAGGGACAGCTACGAGCAGTACTTC
NA | TRBJ2-3 | TRBV5-1 | TRBD1 | CASSLVSGGPDTQYF | TGCGCCAGCAGCTTGGTCTCAGGGGGCCCAGATACGCAGTATTTT
NA | TRBJ1-5 | TRBV6-5 | NA | CASSYSTSYPQHF | TGTGCCAGCAGTTACTCGACATCATACCCCCAGCATTTT
NA | TRBJ2-5 | TRBV7-3 | NA | CASSRTGWETQYF | TGTGCCAGCAGCCGAACCGGGTGGGAGACCCAGTACTTC
few | TRBJ2-4 | TRBV7-9 | NA | CASPRRILAKNIQYF | TGTGCCAGCCCTAGGCGGATCCTAGCCAAAAACATTCAGTACTTC
once | TRBJ1-2 | TRBV9 | TRBD1 | CASSVGTGGRGYTF | TGTGCCAGCAGCGTAGGAACAGGGGGCCGTGGCTACACCTTC
few | TRBJ1-5 | TRBV6-5 | NA | CASSPTGSSNQPQHF | TGTGCCAGCAGCCCGACAGGTTCTAGCAATCAGCCCCAGCATTTT
once | TRBJ2-3 | TRBV10-1 | TRBD2 | CARTSSGRTVDTQYF | TGCGCCAGAACCTCTAGCGGTCGGACTGTGGATACGCAGTATTTT
few | TRBJ1-1 | TRBV19 | TRBD1 | CASSLGQANTEAFF | TGTGCCAGTAGTCTTGGACAGGCGAACACTGAAGCTTTCTTT
NA | TRBJ2-7 | TRBV29-1 | TRBD1 | CSAQTGTGYEQYF | TGCAGCGCTCAAACCGGGACAGGGTACGAGCAGTACTTC
NA | TRBJ1-4 | TRBV12-5 | TRBD1 | CASGLVRTGILANEKLFF | TGTGCTAGTGGTTTGGTCAGGACAGGGATATTGGCTAATGAAAAACTGTTTTTT
NA | TRBJ1-3 | TRBV5-4 | TRBD1 | CASSLAGTGGSIYF | TGTGCCAGCAGCTTGGCCGGGACAGGGGGCTCCATATATTTT
NA | TRBJ1-5 | TRBV2 | NA | CASSNPGGVQPQHF | TGTGCCAGCAGTAACCCGGGAGGAGTTCAGCCCCAGCATTTT
few | TRBJ1-3 | TRBV15 | NA | CATSRDPRAGNTIYF | TGTGCCACCAGCAGAGATCCCCGGGCTGGAAACACCATATATTTT
NA | TRBJ1-5 | TRBV2 | NA | CASSLDTLNQPQHF | TGTGCCAGCAGTTTGGACACGCTGAATCAGCCCCAGCATTTT
NA | TRBJ2-2 | TRBV9 | TRBD2 | CASSPRTSGNTGELFF | TGTGCCAGCAGCCCCCGGACTAGCGGGAACACCGGGGAGCTGTTTTTT
NA | TRBJ2-1 | TRBV5-8 | NA | CASSFVRETPFF | TGTGCCAGCAGCTTCGTACGGGAGACGCCGTTCTTC
NA | TRBJ2-5 | TRBV5-1 | TRBD1 | CASSTGQAQETQYF | TGCGCCAGCAGCACGGGACAGGCCCAAGAGACCCAGTACTTC
NA | TRBJ2-7 | TRBV7-2 | TRBD2 | CASSFPLGSGRAEQYF | TGTGCCAGCAGCTTCCCCCTGGGTAGCGGGAGGGCCGAGCAGTACTTC
NA | TRBJ2-7 | TRBV19 | TRBD2 | CASSIGGSRIEQYF | TGTGCCAGTAGTATTGGCGGGAGTAGAATCGAGCAGTACTTC
NA | TRBJ1-2 | TRBV19 | NA | CASSLQGDYGYTF | TGTGCCAGTAGCCTACAGGGAGACTATGGCTACACCTTC
NA | TRBJ2-7 | TRBV6-5 | TRBD2 | CASSYSWAGGTYEQYF | TGTGCCAGCAGTTACTCGTGGGCGGGAGGGACCTACGAGCAGTACTTC